This entry features one TCR beta chain sequence. Its target is unknown. Germline lookup yields CDR1 MGHRA and CDR2 YSYEKL. With V trimmed by 1 base and J by 9 bases, 9 bases remained unmatched. The CDR3 runs to 16 residues. From the reads, TCRdb called clonotypes with MiXCR, one entry per CDR3 protein. This sample has 100,000 or so distinct CDR3 sequences, with around a quarter found just once. The data belong to a study of T cell repertoires in cytomegalovirus infection. Findings and limits, study-wide: The ex vivo response was dominated by HLA-C-restricted CMV-specific TCR beta clonotypes. The cumulative frequency of public TCR beta families identified carriers of CMV plus the relevant HLA.

The TCR was taken from a human donor in good health (CMV status not recorded). Some clones in this sample may be carry-over from other donors' samples. Material: CD8+ T cells from PBMCs. The chain couples TRBV4-1 to TRBJ1-6; 7 positions agree with TRBD1. The CDR3: CASSQAEGQTASPLHF. CDR3 DNA: TGCGCCAGCAGCCAAGCGGAGGGACAGACTGCTTCACCCCTCCACTTT.